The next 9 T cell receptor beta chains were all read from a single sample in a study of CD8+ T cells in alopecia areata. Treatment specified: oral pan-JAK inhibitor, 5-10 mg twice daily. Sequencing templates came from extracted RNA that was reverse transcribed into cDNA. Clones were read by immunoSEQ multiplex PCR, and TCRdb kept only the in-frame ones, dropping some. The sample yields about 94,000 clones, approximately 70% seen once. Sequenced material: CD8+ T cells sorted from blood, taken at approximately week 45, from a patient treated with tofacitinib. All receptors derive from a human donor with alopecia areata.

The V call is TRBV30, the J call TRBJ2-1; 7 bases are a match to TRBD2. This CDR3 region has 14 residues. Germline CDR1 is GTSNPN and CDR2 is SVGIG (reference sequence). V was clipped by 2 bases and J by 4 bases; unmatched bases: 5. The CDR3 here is CAWSLGGGYNEQFF. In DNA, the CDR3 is TGTGCCTGGAGTTTAGGCGGGGGATACAATGAGCAGTTCTTC.

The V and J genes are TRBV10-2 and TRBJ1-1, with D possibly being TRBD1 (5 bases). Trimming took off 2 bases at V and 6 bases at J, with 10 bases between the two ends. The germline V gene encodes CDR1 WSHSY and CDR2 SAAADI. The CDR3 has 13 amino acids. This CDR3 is CASSEGDGAEAFF. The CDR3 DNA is TGCGCCAGCAGTGAGGGGGACGGCGCTGAAGCTTTCTTT.

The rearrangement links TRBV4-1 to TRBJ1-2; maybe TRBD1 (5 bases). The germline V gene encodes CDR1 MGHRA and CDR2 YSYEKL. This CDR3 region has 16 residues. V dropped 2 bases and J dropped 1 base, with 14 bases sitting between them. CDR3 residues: CASSQFVRGNNYGYTF. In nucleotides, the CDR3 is TGCGCCAGCAGCCAATTCGTTAGGGGTAATAACTATGGCTACACCTTC.

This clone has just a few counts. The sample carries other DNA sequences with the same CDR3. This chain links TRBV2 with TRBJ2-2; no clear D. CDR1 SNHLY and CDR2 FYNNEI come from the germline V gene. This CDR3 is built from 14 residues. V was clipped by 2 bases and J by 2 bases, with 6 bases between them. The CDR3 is CASSETENTGELFF. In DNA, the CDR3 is TGTGCCAGCAGTGAAACAGAAAACACCGGGGAGCTGTTTTTT.

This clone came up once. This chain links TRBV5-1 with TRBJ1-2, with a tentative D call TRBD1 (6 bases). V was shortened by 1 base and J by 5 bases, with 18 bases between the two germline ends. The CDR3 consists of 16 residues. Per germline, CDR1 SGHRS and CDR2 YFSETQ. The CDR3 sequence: CASSLRQADLGYGYTF. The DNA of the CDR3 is TGCGCCAGCAGCTTGCGACAGGCCGACTTGGGGTATGGCTACACCTTC.

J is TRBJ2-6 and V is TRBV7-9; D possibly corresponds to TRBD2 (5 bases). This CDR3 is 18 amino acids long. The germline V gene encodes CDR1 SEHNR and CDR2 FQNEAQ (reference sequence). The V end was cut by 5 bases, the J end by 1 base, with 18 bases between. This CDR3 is CASSQVGEGSSGANVLTF. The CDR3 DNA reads TGTGCCAGCAGCCAAGTCGGGGAAGGGAGTTCTGGGGCCAACGTCCTGACTTTC.

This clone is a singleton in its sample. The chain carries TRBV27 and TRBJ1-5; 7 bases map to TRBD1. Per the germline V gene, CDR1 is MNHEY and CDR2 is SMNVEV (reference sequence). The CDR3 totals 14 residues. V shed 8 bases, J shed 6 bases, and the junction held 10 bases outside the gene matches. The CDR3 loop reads CASGFTGVSQPQHF. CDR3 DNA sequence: TGTGCCAGCGGCTTCACAGGGGTCAGTCAGCCCCAGCATTTT.

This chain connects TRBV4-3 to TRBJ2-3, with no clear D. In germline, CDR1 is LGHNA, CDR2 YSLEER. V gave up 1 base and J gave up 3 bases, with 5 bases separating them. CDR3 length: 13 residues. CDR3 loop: CASSQVGTDTQYF. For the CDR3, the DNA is TGCGCCAGCAGCCAAGTTGGGACAGATACGCAGTATTTT.

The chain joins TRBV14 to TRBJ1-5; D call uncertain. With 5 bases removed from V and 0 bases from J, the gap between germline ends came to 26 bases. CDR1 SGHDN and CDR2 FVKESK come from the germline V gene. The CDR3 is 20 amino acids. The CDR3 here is CASSYSMWWEASYSNQPQHF. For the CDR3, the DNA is TGTGCCAGCAGCTATAGTATGTGGTGGGAGGCCTCTTATAGCAATCAGCCCCAGCATTTT.